This T cell receptor beta chain was sequenced for a study of cytomegalovirus exposure and HLA in healthy donors. Study-level points and caveats: Roughly uniform depth of sequencing across donors was assumed in presence/absence analyses.

The PCR contained 60 Vbeta and 13 Jbeta primers. Data came from immunoSEQ multiplex PCR; TCRdb stores just in-frame clones and leaves some out. The profile covers 120,000 or so clones, with approximately 79% appearing a single time and about 16% taken by the ten largest. The germline V gene encodes CDR1 SGHKS and CDR2 YYEKEE (reference sequence). CDR3 size: 15 residues. V was shortened by 0 bases and J by 1 base, with 10 bases between the two germline ends. As for this clone: Its cognate antigen is unknown.

The clonotype comes from a man in his forties or fifties in good health and CMV-seropositive. Sequencing was carried out using PBMCs. The gene calls are TRBV5-5 and TRBJ1-2; TRBD1 might be the D (6 bases). The CDR3 is CASSLGQGINYGYTF. In nucleotides, the CDR3 is TGTGCCAGCAGCTTGGGTCAGGGGATTAACTATGGCTACACCTTC.